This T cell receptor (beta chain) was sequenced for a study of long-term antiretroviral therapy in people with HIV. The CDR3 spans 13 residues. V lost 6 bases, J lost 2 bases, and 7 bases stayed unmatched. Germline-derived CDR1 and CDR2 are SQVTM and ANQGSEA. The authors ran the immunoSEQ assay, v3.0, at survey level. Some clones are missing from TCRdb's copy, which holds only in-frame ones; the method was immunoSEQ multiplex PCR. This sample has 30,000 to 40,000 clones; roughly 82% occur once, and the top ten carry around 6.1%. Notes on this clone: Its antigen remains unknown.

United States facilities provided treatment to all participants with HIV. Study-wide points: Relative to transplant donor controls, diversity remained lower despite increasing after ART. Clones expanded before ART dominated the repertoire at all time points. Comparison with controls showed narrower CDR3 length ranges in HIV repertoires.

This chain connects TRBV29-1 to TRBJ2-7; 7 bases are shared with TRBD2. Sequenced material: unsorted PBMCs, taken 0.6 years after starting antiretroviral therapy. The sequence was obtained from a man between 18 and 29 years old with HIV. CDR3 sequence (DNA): TGCAGCGTGACCAAGCGGGGAGCCTACGAGCAGTACTTC. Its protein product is CSVTKRGAYEQYF.